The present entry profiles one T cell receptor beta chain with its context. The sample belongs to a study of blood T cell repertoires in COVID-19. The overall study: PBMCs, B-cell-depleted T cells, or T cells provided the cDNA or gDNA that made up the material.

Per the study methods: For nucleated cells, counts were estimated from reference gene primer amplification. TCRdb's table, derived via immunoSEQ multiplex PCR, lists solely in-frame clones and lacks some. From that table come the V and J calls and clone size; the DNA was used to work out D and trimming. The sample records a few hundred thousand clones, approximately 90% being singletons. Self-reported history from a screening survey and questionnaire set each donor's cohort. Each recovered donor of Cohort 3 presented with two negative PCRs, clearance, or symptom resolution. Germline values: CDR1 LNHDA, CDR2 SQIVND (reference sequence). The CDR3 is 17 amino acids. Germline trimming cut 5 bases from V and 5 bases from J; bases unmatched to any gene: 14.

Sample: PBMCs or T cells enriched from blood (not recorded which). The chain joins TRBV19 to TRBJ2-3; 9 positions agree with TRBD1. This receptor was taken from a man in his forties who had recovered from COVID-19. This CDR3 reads CASSSFGQGIGRDTQYF. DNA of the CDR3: TGTGCCAGTAGTTCCTTCGGACAGGGGATCGGGAGAGATACGCAGTATTTT.